These 6 T cell receptor beta chains originate from one sample sequenced in a study of T cells in Graves' hyperthyroidism and ophthalmopathy. Template material for amplifying TCR beta CDR3 regions consisted of RNA transcripts. The HTBI primer set served for first-round RT-PCR of the TCR CDR3. TCRdb recomputed calls from the multiplex PCR reads with MiXCR, one row per CDR3 protein. The sample lists 500,000 to 550,000 distinct CDR3 sequences, just under 20% occurring once. Sequences were obtained from blood. All receptors come from a man aged 35-49 years with Graves' ophthalmopathy.

The chain has TRBV19 and TRBJ2-1, with 9 positions matching TRBD2. The CDR3 spans 15 residues. V shed 8 bases, J shed 7 bases, and the junction held 12 bases outside the gene matches. The germline gives CDR1 LNHDA, CDR2 SQIVND (reference sequence). This CDR3 reads CASRRYSGSLNEQFF. DNA of the CDR3: TGTGCCAGTCGCCGCTATAGCGGGAGTTTAAATGAGCAGTTCTTC. Based on the CDR3 plus reference TRBV19 and TRBJ2-1, the full variable domain is DGGITQSPKYLFRKEGQNVTLSCEQNLNHDAMYWYRQDPGQGLRLIYYSQIVNDFQKGDIAEGYSVSREKKESFPLTVTSAQKNPTAFYLCASRRYSGSLNEQFFGPGTRLTVL.

This clonotype was seen repeatedly, ten times or more. The chain links TRBV5-1 to TRBJ2-7, with no clear D. Germline CDR1 SGHRS, CDR2 YFSETQ. Trimming took off 10 bases at V and 1 base at J, with 15 bases between the two ends. There are 13 residues in the CDR3. CDR3 region: CASIEDGSYEQYF. The CDR3 region has the DNA TGCGCCTCCATCGAGGACGGATCCTACGAGCAGTACTTC.

This clonotype has only a few counts. J is TRBJ1-5 and V is TRBV6-2 or TRBV6-3; D gene uncertain. This CDR3 comprises 14 residues. V was pared by 5 bases and J by 3 bases, with 11 bases between. The germline V gene has CDR1 MNHEY and CDR2 SVGEGT. The CDR3 DNA follows: TGTGCCAGCAGTCGAGACGGCTCCAATCAGCCCCAGCATTTT. Protein sequence: CASSRDGSNQPQHF.

In its sample, this clonotype was seen many times. The J gene is TRBJ2-7, the V gene TRBV18; tentatively, D is TRBD1 (6 bases). This CDR3 has 14 residues. Germline loops: CDR1 KGHSH, CDR2 LQKENI. V dropped 4 bases and J dropped 7 bases, with 17 bases sitting between them. CDR3 DNA: TGTGCCAGCTCACTCGATGGACAGACTAAAGAGCAGTACTTC. It is translated as CASSLDGQTKEQYF. Together with reference TRBV18 and TRBJ2-7, the CDR3 gives the full variable domain: NAGVMQNPRHLVRRRGQEARLRCSPMKGHSHVYWYRQLPEEGLKFMVYLQKENIIDESGMPKERFSAEFPKEGPSILRIQQVVRGDSAAYFCASSLDGQTKEQYFGPGTRLTVT.

Only a few counts were recorded for this clonotype. This chain links TRBV7-2 with TRBJ2-1, with 8 bases identical to TRBD2. CDR1 is SGHTA, CDR2 FQGNSA, per germline. The CDR3 is made up of 15 amino acids. The junction had 4 bases not matched to a gene; V was cut back by 5 bases and J by 1 base. The CDR3: CASSLLAESYNEQFF. DNA of the CDR3: TGTGCCAGCAGCCTACTAGCGGAGTCCTACAATGAGCAGTTCTTC.

In the case of this clonotype: A clone one base away is much larger, so this may be a read error. This chain links TRBV11-2 with TRBJ2-7; D might be TRBD2 (6 bases). The germline CDR1 and CDR2 sequences are SGHAT and FQNNGV. There are 14 residues in the CDR3. Trimming stripped 8 bases from V and 6 bases from J, with 20 bases between. CDR3 nucleotides: TGTGCCAGCGGCACGGACGGGGGACCTCGCGAGCAGTACTTC. It specifies CASGTDGGPREQYF. Together with reference TRBV11-2 and TRBJ2-7, the CDR3 gives the full variable domain: EAGVAQSPRYKIIEKRQSVAFWCNPISGHATLYWYQQILGQGPKLLIQFQNNGVVDDSQLPKDRFSAERLKGVDSTLKIQPAKLEDSAVYLCASGTDGGPREQYFGPGTRLTVT.